The 2 T cell receptor beta chains reported below all come from one sample, sequenced in a study of blood T cells in healthy people across ages. It was with a sample-barcoded 5' primer and a J-beta primer mix that a second PCR of roughly 7 to 12 cycles was run. TCRdb called the 5' RACE reads again in MiXCR, with one record for every CDR3 protein. The sample shows under 950,000 distinct CDR3 sequences, roughly 20% of them seen only once. Sample: blood. The receptors shown here come from an older man in good health.

The gene calls are TRBV20-1 and TRBJ2-3, with D uncertain. With 3 bases removed from V and 6 bases from J, the gap between germline ends came to 19 bases. The CDR3 is made up of 15 amino acids. CDR1 DFQATT and CDR2 SNEGSKA come from the germline V gene (reference sequence). This CDR3 is CSASGFTAFADTQYF. The CDR3 DNA sequence: TGCAGTGCTAGCGGCTTCACCGCATTTGCCGATACGCAGTATTTT.

The gene calls are TRBV12-3 or TRBV12-4 and TRBJ2-5, with 8 bases that match TRBD2. The CDR3 covers 14 residues. V shed 7 bases, J shed 1 base, and the junction held 5 bases outside the gene matches. In DNA, the CDR3 is TGTGCCAGCACTAGCGGGTATCCCCAAGAGACCCAGTACTTC. It specifies CASTSGYPQETQYF.